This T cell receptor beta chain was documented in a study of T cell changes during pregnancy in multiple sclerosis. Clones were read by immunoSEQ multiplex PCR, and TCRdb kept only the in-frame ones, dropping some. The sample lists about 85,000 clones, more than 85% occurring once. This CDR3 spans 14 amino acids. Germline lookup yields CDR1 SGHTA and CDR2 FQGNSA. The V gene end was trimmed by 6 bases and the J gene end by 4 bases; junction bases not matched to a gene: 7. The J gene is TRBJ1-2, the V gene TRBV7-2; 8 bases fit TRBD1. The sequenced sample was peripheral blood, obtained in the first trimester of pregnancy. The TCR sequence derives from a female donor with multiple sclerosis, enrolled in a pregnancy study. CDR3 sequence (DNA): TGTGCCAGCAGAAAACAGGGGGTGGGCTATGGCTACACCTTC. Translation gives CASRKQGVGYGYTF. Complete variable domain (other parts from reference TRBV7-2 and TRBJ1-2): GAGVSQSPSNKVTEKGKDVELRCDPISGHTALYWYRQSLGQGLEFLIYFQGNSAPDKSGLPSDRFSAERTGGSVSTLTIQRTQQEDSAVYLCASRKQGVGYGYTFGSGTRLTVV.